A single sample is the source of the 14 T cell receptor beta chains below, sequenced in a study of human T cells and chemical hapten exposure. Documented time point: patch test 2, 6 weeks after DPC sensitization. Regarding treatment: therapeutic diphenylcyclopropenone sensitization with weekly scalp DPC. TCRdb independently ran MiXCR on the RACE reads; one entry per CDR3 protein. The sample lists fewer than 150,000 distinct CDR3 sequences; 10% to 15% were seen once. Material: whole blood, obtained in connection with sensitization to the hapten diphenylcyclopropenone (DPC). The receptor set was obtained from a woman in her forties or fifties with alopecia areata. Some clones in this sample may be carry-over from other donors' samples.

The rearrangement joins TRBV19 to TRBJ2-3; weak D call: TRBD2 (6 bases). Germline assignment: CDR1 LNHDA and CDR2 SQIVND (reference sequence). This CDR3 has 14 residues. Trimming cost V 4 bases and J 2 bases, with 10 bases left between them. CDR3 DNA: TGTGCCAGTAGTAACCAGCGGGCCACAGATACGCAGTATTTT. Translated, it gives CASSNQRATDTQYF. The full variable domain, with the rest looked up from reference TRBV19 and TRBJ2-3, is DGGITQSPKYLFRKEGQNVTLSCEQNLNHDAMYWYRQDPGQGLRLIYYSQIVNDFQKGDIAEGYSVSREKKESFPLTVTSAQKNPTAFYLCASSNQRATDTQYFGPGTRLTVL.

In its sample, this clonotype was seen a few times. CDR3 in amino acids: CAIRAGQDSNQPQHF. In DNA, the CDR3 is TGTGCCATCAGGGCGGGACAGGATAGCAATCAGCCCCAGCATTTT. The chain uses TRBV10-3 and TRBJ1-5, with TRBD1 matching 8 bases. Germline CDR1 is ENHRY and CDR2 is SYGVKD. J was trimmed by 0 bases and V by 6 bases; bases with no gene match: 4. The CDR3 totals 15 residues.

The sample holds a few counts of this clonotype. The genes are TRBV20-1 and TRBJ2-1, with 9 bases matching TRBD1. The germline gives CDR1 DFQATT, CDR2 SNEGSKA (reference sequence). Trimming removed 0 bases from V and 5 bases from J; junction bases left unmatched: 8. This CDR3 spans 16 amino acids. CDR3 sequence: CSARDARTGVNNEQFF. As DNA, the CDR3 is TGCAGTGCTAGAGACGCCAGGACAGGGGTCAACAATGAGCAGTTCTTC.

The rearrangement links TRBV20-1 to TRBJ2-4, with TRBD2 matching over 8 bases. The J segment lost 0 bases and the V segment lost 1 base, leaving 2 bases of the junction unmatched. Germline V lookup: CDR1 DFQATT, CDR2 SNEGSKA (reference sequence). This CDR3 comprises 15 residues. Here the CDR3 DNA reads TGCAGTGCTAGAGGTAGCGGGGAAGCCAAAAACATTCAGTACTTC. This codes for CSARGSGEAKNIQYF.

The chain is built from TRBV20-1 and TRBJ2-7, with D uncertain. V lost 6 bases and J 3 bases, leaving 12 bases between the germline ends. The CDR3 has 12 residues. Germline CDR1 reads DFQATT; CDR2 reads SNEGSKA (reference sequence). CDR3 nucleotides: TGCAGTGCGAGCCGGGCCGGCTACGAGCAGTACTTC. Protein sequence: CSASRAGYEQYF.

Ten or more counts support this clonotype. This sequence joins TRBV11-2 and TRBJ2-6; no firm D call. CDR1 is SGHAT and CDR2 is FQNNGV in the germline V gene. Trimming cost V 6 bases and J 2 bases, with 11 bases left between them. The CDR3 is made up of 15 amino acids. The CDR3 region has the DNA TGTGCCAGCAGTAACACTCCAACTGGGGCCAACGTCCTGACTTTC. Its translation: CASSNTPTGANVLTF.

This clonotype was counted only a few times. The DNA for the CDR3 is TGTGCCAGCAGCCCCTCTTTTCTCGACAGGCAGTTCTTC. It specifies CASSPSFLDRQFF. This sequence joins TRBV6-2 or TRBV6-3 and TRBJ2-1, with D possibly TRBD1 on 5 matching bases. This CDR3 has 13 residues. CDR1 MNHEY and CDR2 SVGEGT come from the germline V gene. V lost 6 bases and J lost 12, with 18 bases in between.

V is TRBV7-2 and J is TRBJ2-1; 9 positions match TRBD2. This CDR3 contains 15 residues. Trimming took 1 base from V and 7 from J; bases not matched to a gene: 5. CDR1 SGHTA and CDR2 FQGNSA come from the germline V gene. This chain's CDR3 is CASSLVAGGRNEQFF. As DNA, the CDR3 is TGTGCCAGCAGCTTAGTTGCGGGAGGGAGAAATGAGCAGTTCTTC. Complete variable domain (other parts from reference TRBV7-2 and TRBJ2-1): GAGVSQSPSNKVTEKGKDVELRCDPISGHTALYWYRQSLGQGLEFLIYFQGNSAPDKSGLPSDRFSAERTGGSVSTLTIQRTQQEDSAVYLCASSLVAGGRNEQFFGPGTRLTVL.

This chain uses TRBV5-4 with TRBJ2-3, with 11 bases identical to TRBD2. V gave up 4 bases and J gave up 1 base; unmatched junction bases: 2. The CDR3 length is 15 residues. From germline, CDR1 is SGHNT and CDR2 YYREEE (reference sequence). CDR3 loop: CASSKGLAGTDTQYF. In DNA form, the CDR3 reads TGTGCCAGCAGCAAGGGACTAGCGGGCACAGATACGCAGTATTTT.

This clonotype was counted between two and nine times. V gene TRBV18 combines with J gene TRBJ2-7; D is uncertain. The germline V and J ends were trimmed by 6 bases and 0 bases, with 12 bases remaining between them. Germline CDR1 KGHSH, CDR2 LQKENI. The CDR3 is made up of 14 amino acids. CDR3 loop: CASSLATTSYEQYF. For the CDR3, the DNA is TGTGCCAGCTCTCTTGCCACCACCTCCTACGAGCAGTACTTC.

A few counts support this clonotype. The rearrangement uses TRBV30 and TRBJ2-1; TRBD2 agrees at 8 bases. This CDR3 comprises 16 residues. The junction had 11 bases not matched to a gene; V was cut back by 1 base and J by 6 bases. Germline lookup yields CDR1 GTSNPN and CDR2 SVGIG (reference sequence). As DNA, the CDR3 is TGTGCCTGGAGTGCGCACATCAGCGGGAGAGGCAATGAGCAGTTCTTC. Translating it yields CAWSAHISGRGNEQFF.

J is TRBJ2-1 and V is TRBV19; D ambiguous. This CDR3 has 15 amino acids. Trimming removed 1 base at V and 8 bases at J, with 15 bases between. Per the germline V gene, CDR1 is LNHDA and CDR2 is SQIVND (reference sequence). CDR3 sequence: CASSIGSLLGDEQFF. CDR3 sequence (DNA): TGTGCCAGTAGTATAGGCTCTCTTCTTGGCGATGAGCAGTTCTTC.

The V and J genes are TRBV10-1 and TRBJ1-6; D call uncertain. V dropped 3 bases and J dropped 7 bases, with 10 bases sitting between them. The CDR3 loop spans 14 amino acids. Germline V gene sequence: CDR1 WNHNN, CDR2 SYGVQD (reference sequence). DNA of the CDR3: TGCGCCAGCAGTGACCGAGCGGCCAATTCACCCCTCCACTTT. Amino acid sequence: CASSDRAANSPLHF.

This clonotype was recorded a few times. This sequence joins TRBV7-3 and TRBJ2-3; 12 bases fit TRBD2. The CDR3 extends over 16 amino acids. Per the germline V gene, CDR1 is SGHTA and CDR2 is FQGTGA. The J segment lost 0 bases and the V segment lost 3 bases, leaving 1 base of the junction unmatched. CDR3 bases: TGTGCCAGCAGCTTTGGACTAGCGGGAAGCACAGATACGCAGTATTTT. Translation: CASSFGLAGSTDTQYF. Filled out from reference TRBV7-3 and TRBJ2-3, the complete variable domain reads GAGVSQTPSNKVTEKGKYVELRCDPISGHTALYWYRQSLGQGPEFLIYFQGTGAADDSGLPNDRFFAVRPEGSVSTLKIQRTERGDSAVYLCASSFGLAGSTDTQYFGPGTRLTVL.